These 5 T cell receptor beta chains were all obtained from the same sample, sequenced in a study of T cells after yellow fever vaccination. TCRdb re-called the 5' RACE reads through MiXCR, storing one row per CDR3 protein. The sample lists 300,000 or so distinct CDR3 sequences, less than 9.5% occurring once. The sample in question was CD4+ T cells sorted from PBMCs, obtained 5 days after the yellow fever booster vaccination. The source of these receptors is a man aged 18 to 29 who received the YFV17D yellow fever vaccine.

This clonotype has just one count. The chain carries TRBV5-1 and TRBJ2-1, with D maybe TRBD2 (6 bases). Germline-derived CDR1 and CDR2 are SGHRS and YFSETQ. The V end was cut by 0 bases, the J end by 3 bases, with 10 bases between. The length of the CDR3 is 15 residues. The DNA of the CDR3 is TGCGCCAGCAGCTTGGTGTACGGGGGCTACAATGAGCAGTTCTTC. Its protein is CASSLVYGGYNEQFF. The entire variable domain, with the rest obtained from reference TRBV5-1 and TRBJ2-1, is as follows: KAGVTQTPRYLIKTRGQQVTLSCSPISGHRSVSWYQQTPGQGLQFLFEYFSETQRNKGNFPGRFSGRQFSNSRSEMNVSTLELGDSALYLCASSLVYGGYNEQFFGPGTRLTVL.

This clonotype has a count of ten or more. This sequence joins TRBV10-3 and TRBJ1-1; D gene uncertain. The CDR3 sequence is 15 residues long. The germline CDR1 and CDR2 sequences are ENHRY and SYGVKD. V was pared by 3 bases and J by 10 bases, with 21 bases between. DNA of the CDR3: TGTGCCATCAGTGAACCATTCCGGGCCCCGGGAGGAGCTTTCTTT. Amino acids: CAISEPFRAPGGAFF.

This clonotype was counted only a few times. V and J are TRBV12-3 or TRBV12-4 and TRBJ2-1, with 8 bases matching TRBD1. The CDR3 is 18 amino acids. Trimming removed 2 bases from V and 5 bases from J; junction bases left unmatched: 14. The CDR3, as DNA: TGTGCCAGCAGTTTAAGACTCAGGGGGCTACGCCCTAACAATGAGCAGTTCTTC. It is translated as CASSLRLRGLRPNNEQFF.

V and J are TRBV30 and TRBJ1-1, with D possibly being TRBD1 (5 bases). The CDR3 has 11 amino acids. V was clipped by 3 bases and J by 3 bases, with 5 bases between them. Looked up from germline, CDR1 is GTSNPN and CDR2 is SVGIG (reference sequence). The CDR3: CAWSRDTEAFF. Here the CDR3 DNA reads TGTGCCTGGAGCAGGGACACTGAAGCTTTCTTT.

The chain has TRBV5-1 and TRBJ2-5; D is possibly TRBD2 (5 bases). The CDR3 is 15 amino acids. CDR1 and CDR2 (germline): SGHRS, YFSETQ. Trimming cost V 0 bases and J 4 bases, with 13 bases left between them. The CDR3 DNA is TGCGCCAGCAGCTTGGCTCTTACCCGGGGAGAGACCCAGTACTTC. Its protein product is CASSLALTRGETQYF. Full variable domain (outside the CDR3, taken from reference TRBV5-1 and TRBJ2-5): KAGVTQTPRYLIKTRGQQVTLSCSPISGHRSVSWYQQTPGQGLQFLFEYFSETQRNKGNFPGRFSGRQFSNSRSEMNVSTLELGDSALYLCASSLALTRGETQYFGPGTRLLVL.